A single sample is the source of the 27 T cell receptor beta chains below, sequenced in a study of human T cells and chemical hapten exposure. Time point given: pre-sensitization, week 0. Treatment here: therapeutic diphenylcyclopropenone sensitization with weekly scalp DPC. TCRdb processed the RACE reads anew with MiXCR; each CDR3 protein has one entry. The sample carries more than 85,000 distinct CDR3 sequences, 8.5% recorded once. Sequences were derived from whole blood, sampled in connection with sensitization to the hapten diphenylcyclopropenone (DPC). These receptors came from a man aged 35 to 55 with alopecia areata. Some clones in this sample may be carry-over from other donors' samples.

V usage is TRBV28 and J usage is TRBJ2-5, with 8 bases aligning to TRBD1. The CDR3 has 14 amino acids. J was trimmed by 5 bases and V by 4 bases; bases with no gene match: 6. CDR1 MDHEN and CDR2 SYDVKM come from the germline V gene. The CDR3 region is CASSSGGGSETQYF. The CDR3 DNA sequence: TGTGCCAGCAGTTCAGGGGGCGGATCGGAGACCCAGTACTTC. Full variable domain (rest looked up from reference TRBV28 and TRBJ2-5): DVKVTQSSRYLVKRTGEKVFLECVQDMDHENMFWYRQDPGLGLRLIYFSYDVKMKEKGDIPEGYSVSREKKERFSLILESASTNQTSMYLCASSSGGGSETQYFGPGTRLLVL.

Ten or more counts support this clonotype. The chain is built from TRBV29-1 and TRBJ1-4, with unresolved D. Germline V gene data show CDR1 as SQVTM and CDR2 as ANQGSEA. This CDR3 contains 13 residues. The germline V and J ends were trimmed by 4 bases and 8 bases, with 14 bases remaining between them. This CDR3 reads CSVGERGSEKLFF. CDR3 sequence (DNA): TGCAGCGTTGGGGAACGAGGGTCCGAAAAACTGTTTTTT.

This clonotype was detected ten times or more. The V and J genes are TRBV5-6 and TRBJ1-6, with D perhaps matching TRBD1 (5 bases). The germline V and J ends were trimmed by 0 bases and 10 bases, with 11 bases remaining between them. CDR1 and CDR2 from the germline V gene are SGHDT and YYEEEE. This CDR3 comprises 14 residues. The chain's CDR3 is CASSLAAGQSPLHF. Written as DNA, the CDR3 is TGTGCCAGCAGCTTGGCCGCTGGACAATCACCCCTCCACTTT.

There are a few counts of this clonotype. The genes are TRBV14 and TRBJ2-2, with 11 bases fitting TRBD2. Trimming at V came to 3 bases and at J to 4 bases, leaving 10 bases not matched to a gene. The CDR3 extends over 18 amino acids. CDR1 and CDR2 (germline): SGHDN, FVKESK. CDR3 in amino acids: CASSQILAGVSPTGELFF. The CDR3 DNA is TGTGCCAGCAGCCAGATACTAGCGGGGGTTTCCCCCACCGGGGAGCTGTTTTTT.

This clonotype was detected many times. The chain employs TRBV6-5 and TRBJ2-3, with D possibly matching TRBD2 (6 bases). This CDR3 is 15 amino acids long. Germline CDR1 is MNHEY and CDR2 is SVGAGI. Trimming removed 5 bases from V and 0 bases from J, with 12 bases in between. This CDR3 reads CASSRRGSSTDTQYF. Written as DNA, the CDR3 is TGTGCCAGCAGTCGCCGGGGGTCTAGCACAGATACGCAGTATTTT.

This clonotype has only a few counts. J is TRBJ1-4 and V is TRBV7-6; tentative D call: TRBD1 (6 bases). CDR3 length: 15 amino acids. CDR1 and CDR2 (germline): SGHVS, FNYEAQ. V gave up 6 bases and J gave up 3 bases, with 14 bases separating them. For the CDR3, the DNA is TGTGCCAGCAGGCCGCCGGGGGGCTCTAATGAAAAACTGTTTTTT. The encoded protein is CASRPPGGSNEKLFF.

This clonotype was seen a few times. The J gene is TRBJ1-1, the V gene TRBV27, with TRBD1 as a possible D gene (5 bases). The germline CDR1 and CDR2 sequences are MNHEY and SMNVEV (reference sequence). Deletions cut 10 bases from V and 0 bases from J, with 18 bases between. This CDR3 spans 15 amino acids. The CDR3 sequence: CAISRAGRMNTEAFF. Here the CDR3 DNA reads TGTGCCATCTCCAGGGCGGGGCGTATGAACACTGAAGCTTTCTTT.

This clonotype was counted many times. This chain connects TRBV7-6 to TRBJ2-3, with 7 bases matching TRBD2. The CDR3 runs to 18 residues. With V trimmed by 5 bases and J by 1 base, 15 bases remained unmatched. Germline V CDR1 and CDR2: SGHVS, FNYEAQ. This CDR3 is CASSPGPMTGGGTDTQYF. For the CDR3, the DNA is TGTGCCAGCAGCCCTGGTCCAATGACGGGGGGAGGCACAGATACGCAGTATTTT.

This clonotype has more than one count but fewer than ten. V gene TRBV20-1 combines with J gene TRBJ2-3; the D gene is possibly TRBD2 (7 bases). This CDR3 spans 16 amino acids. Trimming removed 6 bases at V and 0 bases at J, with 19 bases between. CDR1 is DFQATT, CDR2 SNEGSKA, per germline (reference sequence). CDR3 loop: CSAKGGERGSTDTQYF. The DNA for the CDR3 is TGCAGTGCGAAAGGGGGGGAGCGGGGTAGCACAGATACGCAGTATTTT.

The V call is TRBV28, the J call TRBJ1-5, with D possibly matching TRBD1 (6 bases). This CDR3 has 16 residues. Germline V gives CDR1 MDHEN, CDR2 SYDVKM. V lost 3 bases and J lost 4, with 16 bases in between. The CDR3 loop reads CASSFPRGADNQPQHF. CDR3 coding DNA: TGTGCCAGCAGTTTCCCTCGGGGGGCGGATAATCAGCCCCAGCATTTT.

This clonotype was seen ten or more times. CDR3 sequence: CASTGQGMNTEAFF. CDR3 DNA: TGTGCCAGCACCGGACAGGGAATGAACACTGAAGCTTTCTTT. The chain employs TRBV6-5 and TRBJ1-1; 8 bases fit TRBD1. This CDR3 region has 14 residues. Germline loops: CDR1 MNHEY, CDR2 SVGAGI. J gave up 0 bases and V 7 bases, and 4 bases lay outside the gene matches.

This clonotype was recorded a few times. J is TRBJ1-5 and V is TRBV6-6; D remains unclear. The germline CDR1 and CDR2 sequences are MNHNY and SVGAGI (reference sequence). The CDR3 has 13 residues. V shed 6 bases and J shed 3 bases, with 9 bases lying between them. Here the CDR3 DNA reads TGTGCCAGCAGGTCACTCTACAATCAGCCCCAGCATTTT. Protein: CASRSLYNQPQHF.

The rearrangement uses TRBV29-1 and TRBJ2-2; 14 nucleotides agree with TRBD2. Germline lookup yields CDR1 SQVTM and CDR2 ANQGSEA. The junction had 3 bases not matched to a gene; V was cut back by 6 bases and J by 0 bases. This CDR3 has 16 residues. CDR3 region: CSVEGLAGANTGELFF. The CDR3 region has the DNA TGCAGCGTGGAGGGACTAGCGGGAGCGAACACCGGGGAGCTGTTTTTT.

J is TRBJ1-6 and V is TRBV7-9; 11 bases map to TRBD1. Germline CDR1 and CDR2: SEHNR and FQNEAQ (reference sequence). V shed 1 base and J 6 bases; nucleotides not matched to a gene: 5. There are 17 residues in the CDR3. CDR3 sequence: CASSLGTGTGGNSPLHF. The CDR3 coding sequence is TGTGCCAGCAGCTTAGGAACCGGGACAGGGGGTAATTCACCCCTCCACTTT.

This clonotype has at least ten counts. V and J are TRBV14 and TRBJ1-3; no clear D. Germline CDR1 reads SGHDN; CDR2 reads FVKESK. V was shortened by 4 bases and J by 8 bases, with 15 bases between the two germline ends. The CDR3 totals 14 residues. The CDR3 coding sequence is TGTGCCAGCAGCCTCTCCGACCGGTTTGACACCATATATTTT. This gives the protein CASSLSDRFDTIYF.

This rearrangement joins TRBV29-1 to TRBJ2-5; 8 bases line up with TRBD1. Germline V gives CDR1 SQVTM, CDR2 ANQGSEA. This CDR3 is 15 amino acids long. V was pared by 4 bases and J by 4 bases, with 11 bases of the junction left unmatched. CDR3 coding DNA: TGCAGCGTTGGGCTCCGGGGGACAGGAAGAGAGACCCAGTACTTC. Protein sequence: CSVGLRGTGRETQYF.

This clonotype was detected ten times or more. The J gene is TRBJ1-2, the V gene TRBV2, with D perhaps TRBD1 (5 bases). The CDR3 spans 16 residues. The V gene's germline CDR1 is SNHLY and CDR2 FYNNEI. V lost 0 bases and J lost 0, with 11 bases in between. The CDR3 loop reads CASSEARGRSNYGYTF. For the CDR3, the DNA is TGTGCCAGCAGTGAAGCGCGGGGCAGATCTAACTATGGCTACACCTTC.

This clonotype was counted ten times or more. The gene calls are TRBV7-2 and TRBJ1-2; D remains unclear. V lost 4 bases, J lost 4 bases, and 16 bases lay in between. Germline V gene lookup returns CDR1 SGHTA and CDR2 FQGNSA. CDR3 length: 15 amino acids. CDR3 amino acids: CASSSSTTPRYGYTF. The CDR3 DNA reads as TGTGCCAGCAGCTCGTCCACTACCCCCCGCTATGGCTACACCTTC.

This rearrangement joins TRBV5-4 to TRBJ2-3, with D hard to call. With 1 base removed from V and 2 bases from J, the gap between germline ends came to 11 bases. Per germline, CDR1 SGHNT and CDR2 YYREEE (reference sequence). The CDR3 runs 15 residues. DNA of the CDR3: TGTGCCAGCAGCTTGTGGTCGGACCCCACAGATACGCAGTATTTT. This sequence encodes CASSLWSDPTDTQYF.

This clonotype was observed a handful of times. The chain joins TRBV4-3 to TRBJ2-6; tentatively, D is TRBD1 or TRBD2 (6 bases each). Trimming pared 0 bases from V and 1 base from J, leaving 10 bases between. Per germline, CDR1 LGHNA and CDR2 YSLEER. The CDR3 has 17 residues. In DNA form, the CDR3 reads TGCGCCAGCAGCCAAGAAGGAGGGGGATCTGGGGCCAACGTCCTGACTTTC. Translated: CASSQEGGGSGANVLTF.

There are many counts of this clonotype. V and J are TRBV20-1 and TRBJ2-1, with TRBD2 identical over 8 bases. Germline CDR1 is DFQATT and CDR2 is SNEGSKA (reference sequence). The CDR3 length is 15 residues. The ends lost 3 bases at V and 4 bases at J; junction bases unmatched: 8. CDR3 DNA: TGCAGTGCTAGCTGGTTTAGCGGGATATACAATGAGCAGTTCTTC. It codes for CSASWFSGIYNEQFF.

This clonotype was detected ten times or more. V gene TRBV9 combines with J gene TRBJ1-4; 9 positions agree with TRBD1. With 4 bases clipped from V and 1 base from J, the junction kept 5 bases outside the gene matches. CDR3 length: 16 residues. Germline CDR1 reads SGDLS; CDR2 reads YYNGEE. CDR3 nucleotides: TGTGCCAGCAGCTCGACGGGACAGGGAACTAATGAAAAACTGTTTTTT. Amino acid sequence: CASSSTGQGTNEKLFF.

There are many counts of this clonotype. This chain joins TRBV10-3 and TRBJ2-3; 12 bases match TRBD2. This CDR3 spans 15 amino acids. The V segment lost 8 bases and the J segment 3 bases; nucleotides outside the gene matches: 6. The germline V gene encodes CDR1 ENHRY and CDR2 SYGVKD. The CDR3 sequence: CAISLTSGSTDTQYF. Here the CDR3 DNA reads TGTGCCATCTCACTGACTAGCGGGAGTACAGATACGCAGTATTTT.

This clonotype was seen only a few times. This chain joins TRBV24-1 and TRBJ2-3; D possibly matches TRBD1 or TRBD2 (5 bases each). The CDR3 totals 12 residues. V lost 5 bases to trimming and J lost 11 bases, with 13 bases between them. CDR1 and CDR2 (germline): KGHDR, SFDVKD. This chain's CDR3 is CATSAGTLGQYF. The CDR3 nucleotides are TGTGCCACCAGTGCCGGGACCCTGGGGCAGTATTTT.

This clonotype occurred a few times. The CDR3 loop reads CASSPGTINNQPQHF. The CDR3 region has the DNA TGCGCCAGCAGCCCCGGGACAATTAACAATCAGCCCCAGCATTTT. The gene calls are TRBV5-1 and TRBJ1-5, with a weak D call TRBD1 (6 bases). The germline V gene encodes CDR1 SGHRS and CDR2 YFSETQ. This CDR3 comprises 15 residues. Trimming left V 4 bases short and J 3 bases short, with 14 bases between.

This clonotype appeared many times. The chain joins TRBV24-1 to TRBJ2-2, with 8 bases fitting TRBD2. This CDR3 region has 16 residues. Unmatched junction bases numbered 8, after V lost 8 bases and J lost 1 base. Germline V gene data show CDR1 as KGHDR and CDR2 as SFDVKD. The CDR3 sequence: CATMGGGTQNTGELFF. The CDR3 bases are TGTGCCACCATGGGCGGGGGGACACAGAACACCGGGGAGCTGTTTTTT.

This clonotype has only a few counts. This chain links TRBV28 with TRBJ1-5; weak D call: TRBD1 (6 bases). Trimming removed 5 bases at V and 4 bases at J, with 18 bases between. Looked up from germline, CDR1 is MDHEN and CDR2 is SYDVKM. The CDR3 runs 16 residues. CDR3: CASSPGLAGENQPQHF. DNA for the CDR3: TGTGCCAGCAGTCCGGGGCTCGCAGGGGAGAATCAGCCCCAGCATTTT.